This entry lists 11 T cell receptor beta chains sequenced from one sample in a study of T-cell reconstitution after alpha-beta-depleted transplantation in children (dated by TCRdb to between 2015 and 2016). The sample's treatment or condition label is to be understood as: allogeneic hematopoietic cell transplantation with graft depleted of TCRalphabeta T cells and CD19 B cells. The library was prepared using PCR. The sequencer listed for this sample is Illumina HiSeq 2500. TCR libraries were prepared with molecular barcoding, using unique molecular identifiers to normalize TCRbeta repertoire quantification. In TCRdb, the public reads were trimmed at Q25 with fastp and aligned with MiXCR, with productive beta chains retained. Merged by CDR3 protein, the rows form single entries marked with the most common genes and DNA. The table for this sample lists about 460,000 distinct CDR3 sequences; more than 9.5% of them were counted only once. The ten largest clones represent about 15% of the sample.

The input for sequencing was PBMCs, mostly from graft donor cells, taken 180 days after TCRalphabeta/CD19-depleted stem cell transplant. The receptor source for this set is a female patient aged 2-15 years who had a stem cell transplant for aplastic anemia, so the T cells may come from the graft donor.

The chain is built from TRBV7-9 and TRBJ1-2, with 8 bases lining up with TRBD1. J gave up 8 bases and V 5 bases, and 13 bases lay outside the gene matches. Germline V lookup: CDR1 SEHNR, CDR2 FQNEAQ (reference sequence). This CDR3 is built from 15 residues. CDR3 in DNA: TGTGCCAGCAGCCCGAGGGACAGGACCGCCCCAGGCTACACCTTC. This encodes CASSPRDRTAPGYTF.

This clonotype was detected a few times. The chain has TRBV6-5 and TRBJ1-4; 7 nucleotides align to TRBD1. The germline V gene has CDR1 MNHEY and CDR2 SVGAGI. CDR3 length equals 15 residues. J gave up 4 bases and V 2 bases, and 4 bases lay outside the gene matches. The CDR3 region has the DNA TGTGCCAGCAGTTACACGGACAGGCTTAATGAAAAACTGTTTTTT. It codes for CASSYTDRLNEKLFF.

The table lists this clonotype with a few counts. The rearrangement uses TRBV12-5 and TRBJ1-5; 10 bases map to TRBD1. The CDR3 sequence is 17 residues long. Trimming removed 6 bases from V and 3 bases from J; junction bases left unmatched: 11. Per the germline V gene, CDR1 is LGHNT and CDR2 is FRNRAP. Written as DNA, the CDR3 is TGTGCTAGTGGCTCTGGACAGGGGGATCCCCACAATCAGCCCCAGCATTTT. Translating it yields CASGSGQGDPHNQPQHF.

The J gene is TRBJ1-5, the V gene TRBV7-9, with D possibly matching TRBD1 (6 bases). CDR3 size: 16 residues. The V end lost 5 bases, the J end lost 4 bases, and 18 bases lay between the germline ends. In germline, CDR1 is SEHNR, CDR2 FQNEAQ (reference sequence). The CDR3 spells CASSPSWDIRNQPQHF. CDR3 nucleotide sequence: TGTGCCAGCAGCCCGTCCTGGGACATCAGAAATCAGCCCCAGCATTTT.

Only one count was recorded for this clonotype. The chain employs TRBV2 and TRBJ1-2; D is perhaps TRBD1 (6 bases). The germline gives CDR1 SNHLY, CDR2 FYNNEI. The CDR3 length is 13 residues. Trimming pared 1 base from V and 5 bases from J, leaving 8 bases between. The CDR3: CASSEDRAYGYTF. In DNA, the CDR3 is TGTGCCAGCAGTGAAGACAGGGCGTATGGCTACACCTTC.

The chain has TRBV12-3 or TRBV12-4 and TRBJ2-2; 10 nucleotides align to TRBD2. J gave up 4 bases and V 6 bases, and 11 bases lay outside the gene matches. The CDR3 is 17 amino acids. CDR3 loop: CASRGGLAGVATGELFF. The CDR3 region has the DNA TGTGCCAGCAGGGGGGGTCTAGCGGGAGTTGCCACCGGGGAGCTGTTTTTT.

This clonotype came up many times. V gene TRBV7-2 combines with J gene TRBJ1-1; tentatively, D is TRBD1 (6 bases). V shed 5 bases and J shed 8 bases, with 12 bases lying between them. Germline V CDR1 and CDR2: SGHTA, FQGNSA. This CDR3 spans 12 amino acids. CDR3 nucleotides: TGTGCCAGCAGCCCCCGGACAGACGAAGCTTTCTTT. Translated, it gives CASSPRTDEAFF. Using reference TRBV7-2 and TRBJ1-1 for the parts outside the CDR3, the full variable domain is GAGVSQSPSNKVTEKGKDVELRCDPISGHTALYWYRQSLGQGLEFLIYFQGNSAPDKSGLPSDRFSAERTGGSVSTLTIQRTQQEDSAVYLCASSPRTDEAFFGQGTRLTVV.

This clonotype has at least ten counts. The chain couples TRBV7-2 to TRBJ1-5; maybe TRBD1 (5 bases). V was cut by 1 base and J by 1 base, with 8 bases left in between. CDR1 is SGHTA, CDR2 FQGNSA, per germline. The CDR3 totals 15 residues. CDR3 in DNA: TGTGCCAGCAGCTTAGTTGGGGGGAGCAATCAGCCCCAGCATTTT. Encoded protein: CASSLVGGSNQPQHF. The full variable domain, its missing parts supplied by reference TRBV7-2 and TRBJ1-5, is GAGVSQSPSNKVTEKGKDVELRCDPISGHTALYWYRQSLGQGLEFLIYFQGNSAPDKSGLPSDRFSAERTGGSVSTLTIQRTQQEDSAVYLCASSLVGGSNQPQHFGDGTRLSIL.

The CDR3 loop is CASSQQGWPTNEKLFF. The CDR3 nucleotides read TGTGCCAGCAGCCAACAGGGGTGGCCCACTAATGAAAAACTGTTTTTT. The chain couples TRBV7-9 to TRBJ1-4; 7 bases line up with TRBD1. Germline CDR1 SEHNR, CDR2 FQNEAQ (reference sequence). The CDR3 consists of 16 residues. With 5 bases clipped from V and 2 bases from J, the junction kept 8 bases outside the gene matches.

The sample holds a few counts of this clonotype. The CDR3 here is CSARDLLAGGPGNIQYF. DNA for the CDR3: TGCAGTGCTAGAGATCTCCTAGCGGGAGGGCCTGGAAACATTCAGTACTTC. The chain couples TRBV20-1 to TRBJ2-4, with TRBD2 identical over 12 bases. V trimming: 0 bases; J trimming: 6 bases; junction bases outside the gene matches: 9. Per the germline V gene, CDR1 is DFQATT and CDR2 is SNEGSKA (reference sequence). The CDR3 has 17 residues.

This clonotype was detected once. This chain joins TRBV25-1 and TRBJ2-1, with 8 nucleotides matching TRBD1. V lost 5 bases and J lost 4; bases outside the gene matches: 19. There are 19 residues in the CDR3. Per germline, CDR1 MGHDK and CDR2 SYGVNS. This CDR3 is CASSLVSRQGFPTYNEQFF. The CDR3 DNA reads TGTGCCAGCAGTCTGGTGTCGAGACAGGGGTTTCCTACGTACAATGAGCAGTTCTTC. Filled out from reference TRBV25-1 and TRBJ2-1, the complete variable domain reads EADIYQTPRYLVIGTGKKITLECSQTMGHDKMYWYQQDPGMELHLIHYSYGVNSTEKGDLSSESTVSRIRTEHFPLTLESARPSHTSQYLCASSLVSRQGFPTYNEQFFGPGTRLTVL.